A single sample is the source of the 5 T cell receptor beta chains below, sequenced in a study of cytotoxic CD8 clonotypes in ibrutinib-treated CLL. Generated by immunoSEQ multiplex PCR, the TCRdb table keeps only in-frame clones and is missing some. The sample lists 150,000 to 200,000 clones; around nine tenths were seen once. The sequencing used PBMCs, collected at disease progression, from a patient treated with ibrutinib. The origin of the receptors is a human donor with chronic lymphocytic leukemia.

The V and J genes are TRBV10-3 and TRBJ2-7; 9 bases match TRBD1. V shed 6 bases, J shed 5 bases, and the junction held 5 bases outside the gene matches. Per germline, CDR1 ENHRY and CDR2 SYGVKD. The CDR3 covers 13 residues. The CDR3 region has the DNA TGTGCCATCAGCTCGACAGGGGGTGACGAGCAGTACTTC. Encoded protein: CAISSTGGDEQYF.

The genes are TRBV2 and TRBJ2-5; 8 bases map to TRBD2. V lost 7 bases and J lost 5; bases outside the gene matches: 9. The CDR3 totals 14 residues. From germline, CDR1 is SNHLY and CDR2 FYNNEI. Here the CDR3 reads CASITGTSEETQYF. CDR3 DNA sequence: TGTGCCAGCATCACCGGGACTAGTGAGGAGACCCAGTACTTC.

V is TRBV5-1 and J is TRBJ2-7; 8 bases fit TRBD1. CDR3 length equals 14 residues. Germline CDR1 reads SGHRS; CDR2 reads YFSETQ. The J segment lost 6 bases and the V segment lost 5 bases, leaving 10 bases of the junction unmatched. The CDR3 DNA reads TGCGCCAGCAGTTCCGGGACAGGAGGCTTCGAGCAGTACTTC. The encoded protein is CASSSGTGGFEQYF.

The rearrangement links TRBV7-9 to TRBJ2-7, with D possibly matching TRBD2 (7 bases). This CDR3 is 15 amino acids long. Germline CDR1 is SEHNR and CDR2 is FQNEAQ (reference sequence). V dropped 7 bases and J dropped 0 bases, with 16 bases sitting between them. DNA for the CDR3: TGTGCCAGCACCCTCGAGGGGGGGGCCTCCTACGAGCAGTACTTC. Its protein product is CASTLEGGASYEQYF.

The chain couples TRBV19 to TRBJ2-5; no firm D call. The CDR3 length is 12 residues. V was pared by 7 bases and J by 6 bases, with 12 bases between. Germline lookup yields CDR1 LNHDA and CDR2 SQIVND (reference sequence). The CDR3 DNA follows: TGTGCCAGTACGGACGGTGGAAAGACCCAGTACTTC. It is translated as CASTDGGKTQYF.